This TCR beta chain was obtained from a study of blood T cell repertoires in COVID-19. Assay used: immunoSEQ multiplex PCR; TCRdb lists only in-frame clones, some missing. The data contain 200,000 to 300,000 clones, around 88% of them singletons. With 5 bases clipped from V and 7 bases from J, the junction kept 4 bases outside the gene matches. The length of the CDR3 is 13 residues. Germline CDR1 is MDHEN and CDR2 is SYDVKM. Material: peripheral blood. The clonotype comes from an elderly man with acute or convalescent COVID-19. This rearrangement joins TRBV28 to TRBJ2-5; TRBD1 agrees at 10 bases. CDR3 DNA sequence: TGTGCCAGCAGTGGCGGGACAGGGGTGACCCAGTACTTC. Translation: CASSGGTGVTQYF. Full variable domain (missing parts from reference TRBV28 and TRBJ2-5): DVKVTQSSRYLVKRTGEKVFLECVQDMDHENMFWYRQDPGLGLRLIYFSYDVKMKEKGDIPEGYSVSREKKERFSLILESASTNQTSMYLCASSGGTGVTQYFGPGTRLLVL.